The 11 T cell receptor beta chains below come from one sample, sequenced in a study of control samples from healthy donors and cancer patients. The assay was immunoSEQ multiplex PCR, and TCRdb's table has in-frame clones only and misses some. The sample lists under 450,000 clones, roughly 90% occurring once. Material for sequencing was PBMCs. The receptors come from a man aged 35-49 years with head and neck cancer.

The rearrangement uses TRBV4-2 and TRBJ2-1; D ambiguous. Trimming pared 0 bases from V and 9 bases from J, leaving 3 bases between. The CDR3 sequence is 11 residues long. Germline loops: CDR1 LGHNA, CDR2 YNFKEQ. In DNA form, the CDR3 reads TGTGCCAGCAGCCAAGAGGGTGAGCAGTTCTTC. It is translated as CASSQEGEQFF.

V is TRBV28 and J is TRBJ1-5, with D unresolved. V was cut by 11 bases and J by 0 bases, with 11 bases left in between. The CDR3 is made up of 13 amino acids. Germline values: CDR1 MDHEN, CDR2 SYDVKM. The CDR3 DNA reads TGTGCCGAACGGGCAGATAGCAATCAGCCCCAGCATTTT. Its protein is CAERADSNQPQHF.

This chain uses TRBV7-8 with TRBJ1-2; TRBD1 agrees at 7 bases. The V segment lost 1 base and the J segment 8 bases; nucleotides outside the gene matches: 13. The CDR3 runs 16 residues. Germline-derived CDR1 and CDR2 are SGHVS and FQNEAQ. CDR3 in DNA: TGTGCCAGCAGCTTAGGGGGCCGGACAGGCCGGCGGGGCTACACCTTC. Its translation is CASSLGGRTGRRGYTF.

This clone was seen just once. The chain uses TRBV7-3 and TRBJ2-1; possible D gene TRBD1, 6 bases. With 4 bases removed from V and 7 bases from J, the gap between germline ends came to 26 bases. Germline values: CDR1 SGHTA, CDR2 FQGTGA. The CDR3 has 18 amino acids. The CDR3 nucleotides read TGTGCCAGCAGCTCCTATTCGGGACGAATATTAAGGGGGAATGAGCAGTTCTTC. It codes for CASSSYSGRILRGNEQFF. Complete variable domain (other parts from reference TRBV7-3 and TRBJ2-1): GAGVSQTPSNKVTEKGKYVELRCDPISGHTALYWYRQSLGQGPEFLIYFQGTGAADDSGLPNDRFFAVRPEGSVSTLKIQRTERGDSAVYLCASSSYSGRILRGNEQFFGPGTRLTVL.

The chain joins TRBV18 to TRBJ1-2; TRBD1 might be the D (6 bases). Germline V CDR1 and CDR2: KGHSH, LQKENI. V was clipped by 8 bases and J by 1 base, with 8 bases between them. This CDR3 is 12 amino acids long. The CDR3 DNA sequence: TGTGCCAGCGGCAGGGGTAACTATGGCTACACCTTC. Its translation: CASGRGNYGYTF.

This clone was seen repeatedly, ten times or more. The rearrangement uses TRBV6-1 and TRBJ2-7, with D perhaps matching TRBD2 (6 bases). V shed 2 bases and J shed 2 bases, with 13 bases lying between them. Germline V gene lookup returns CDR1 MNHNS and CDR2 SASEGT. The CDR3 is made up of 15 amino acids. In DNA form, the CDR3 reads TGTGCCAGCAGTGAACAGGAAGCGGGTGCCTACGAGCAGTACTTC. Protein sequence: CASSEQEAGAYEQYF.

The chain links TRBV5-1 to TRBJ2-1, with TRBD2 matching 9 bases. V trimming: 4 bases; J trimming: 8 bases; junction bases outside the gene matches: 13. CDR3 size: 16 residues. The germline CDR1 and CDR2 sequences are SGHRS and YFSETQ. The CDR3 is CASSIYMGGRDDEQFF. In DNA form, the CDR3 reads TGCGCCAGCAGCATATATATGGGCGGGAGGGATGATGAGCAGTTCTTC.

This rearrangement joins TRBV9 to TRBJ2-2, with 11 bases matching TRBD2. The CDR3 length is 22 residues. V trimming: 3 bases; J trimming: 2 bases; junction bases outside the gene matches: 21. The germline CDR1 and CDR2 sequences are SGDLS and YYNGEE. CDR3 protein: CASSGSGKKQTSGILNTGELFF. The CDR3 DNA sequence: TGTGCCAGCAGCGGATCCGGAAAAAAACAGACTAGCGGGATTCTTAACACCGGGGAGCTGTTTTTT.

This clone was counted between two and nine times. This chain uses TRBV12-3 or TRBV12-4 with TRBJ1-4; unclear D gene. The CDR3 runs 11 residues. V was trimmed by 0 bases and J by 8 bases, leaving 1 base between them. In DNA form, the CDR3 reads TGTGCCAGCAGTTTAGCAGAAAAACTGTTTTTT. It yields the protein CASSLAEKLFF.

The chain combines TRBV29-1 with TRBJ2-3; D perhaps matches TRBD2 (6 bases). The CDR3 consists of 13 residues. CDR1 SQVTM and CDR2 ANQGSEA come from the germline V gene. V was clipped by 6 bases and J by 0 bases, with 10 bases between them. The CDR3 DNA follows: TGCAGCGTGGGAGGCCATAGCACAGATACGCAGTATTTT. Translating it yields CSVGGHSTDTQYF.

The V and J genes are TRBV7-2 and TRBJ2-3; TRBD2 aligns across 7 bases. V shed 0 bases, J shed 7 bases, and the junction held 7 bases outside the gene matches. Germline V CDR1 and CDR2: SGHTA, FQGNSA. The CDR3 extends over 15 amino acids. The CDR3 reads CASSLAGGVENTQYF. CDR3 bases: TGTGCCAGCAGCTTAGCGGGGGGGGTGGAAAATACGCAGTATTTT. The variable domain in full, completed from reference TRBV7-2 and TRBJ2-3, reads GAGVSQSPSNKVTEKGKDVELRCDPISGHTALYWYRQSLGQGLEFLIYFQGNSAPDKSGLPSDRFSAERTGGSVSTLTIQRTQQEDSAVYLCASSLAGGVENTQYFGPGTRLTVL.